The 13 T cell receptor beta chains listed next were all sequenced from one sample in a study of OX40 agonist ivuxolimab in advanced cancers. Only in-frame clones appear in the TCRdb table, and some are missing; sequencing was by immunoSEQ multiplex PCR. There are roughly 40,000 clones in the sample; over 75% occur only once, and approximately 15% lies in the top ten. Material: CD4+ or CD8+ T cells sorted from blood, obtained in a trial of the OX40 agonist ivuxolimab. These receptors came from an adult with an advanced solid tumor such as melanoma, head and neck, liver or kidney cancer.

This chain links TRBV7-9 with TRBJ1-2; a possible D gene is TRBD1 (5 bases). Germline lookup yields CDR1 SEHNR and CDR2 FQNEAQ (reference sequence). Trimming pared 1 base from V and 0 bases from J, leaving 15 bases between. The CDR3 is 17 residues long. CDR3: CASSLGKGGEANYGYTF. CDR3 bases: TGTGCCAGCAGCTTAGGTAAAGGAGGGGAAGCTAACTATGGCTACACCTTC.

V is TRBV27 and J is TRBJ2-3; D might be TRBD1 or TRBD2, each matching 5 bases. Trimming removed 2 bases from V and 1 base from J, with 19 bases in between. The CDR3 runs to 18 residues. CDR1 and CDR2 from the germline V gene are MNHEY and SMNVEV (reference sequence). CDR3 coding DNA: TGTGCCAGCAGTTTAGAACTGCAGGGCCTGGGGGGCACAGATACGCAGTATTTT. It specifies CASSLELQGLGGTDTQYF.

This clone appeared a single time. The J gene is TRBJ1-4, the V gene TRBV7-6; 8 nucleotides align to TRBD1. CDR1 is SGHVS, CDR2 FNYEAQ, per germline. V gave up 5 bases and J gave up 3 bases; unmatched junction bases: 5. The CDR3 consists of 15 residues. This CDR3 reads CASSHDRGPNEKLFF. In nucleotides, the CDR3 is TGTGCCAGCAGCCACGACAGGGGCCCTAATGAAAAACTGTTTTTT.

The chain uses TRBV2 and TRBJ2-4; D is undetermined. The germline V gene encodes CDR1 SNHLY and CDR2 FYNNEI. The germline V and J ends were trimmed by 4 bases and 0 bases, with 10 bases remaining between them. The CDR3 runs to 15 residues. This CDR3 reads CASSAHNLAKNIQYF. Written as DNA, the CDR3 is TGTGCCAGCAGTGCACACAACCTAGCCAAAAACATTCAGTACTTC.

The chain joins TRBV28 to TRBJ2-6; D perhaps matches TRBD1 (6 bases). V gave up 6 bases and J gave up 0 bases, with 18 bases separating them. The V gene's germline CDR1 is MDHEN and CDR2 SYDVKM. The CDR3 runs to 18 residues. The CDR3, as DNA: TGTGCCAGCAGGGAGACAGGTAGCATGACCTCTGGGGCCAACGTCCTGACTTTC. It yields the protein CASRETGSMTSGANVLTF. Combining the CDR3 with reference TRBV28 and TRBJ2-6 gives the whole variable domain DVKVTQSSRYLVKRTGEKVFLECVQDMDHENMFWYRQDPGLGLRLIYFSYDVKMKEKGDIPEGYSVSREKKERFSLILESASTNQTSMYLCASRETGSMTSGANVLTFGAGSRLTVL.

This clone was picked up a small number of times. This rearrangement joins TRBV7-8 to TRBJ2-1, with TRBD2 matching 9 bases. This CDR3 has 19 amino acids. Germline CDR1 is SGHVS and CDR2 is FQNEAQ. V was clipped by 5 bases and J by 3 bases; unmatched bases: 17. CDR3 DNA sequence: TGTGCCAGCAGCCCCGATCGTATTGCGGGAGGGGGCCGCTACAATGAGCAGTTCTTC. It codes for CASSPDRIAGGGRYNEQFF.

Concerning this clone: One end of the junction varies from germline; a read error may be responsible. The chain employs TRBV7-7 and TRBJ1-1; D remains unclear. The CDR3 is 13 residues long. CDR1 and CDR2 (germline): SSHAT, FNYEAQ (reference sequence). The chain's CDR3 is CASSLETNSEAFF. The CDR3 DNA reads TGTGCTAGCAGCTTAGAGACAAACTCTGAAGCTTTCTTT.

V gene TRBV7-9 combines with J gene TRBJ2-5; D may be TRBD2 (5 bases). This CDR3 contains 14 residues. The germline V and J ends were trimmed by 6 bases and 3 bases, with 14 bases remaining between them. Germline loops: CDR1 SEHNR, CDR2 FQNEAQ (reference sequence). CDR3 nucleotides: TGTGCCAGCAGACGCGTGGACGGGGAAGAGACCCAGTACTTC. Amino acids: CASRRVDGEETQYF. Full variable domain (rest looked up from reference TRBV7-9 and TRBJ2-5): DTGVSQNPRHKITKRGQNVTFRCDPISEHNRLYWYRQTLGQGPEFLTYFQNEAQLEKSRLLSDRFSAERPKGSFSTLEIQRTEQGDSAMYLCASRRVDGEETQYFGPGTRLLVL.

The rearrangement uses TRBV19 and TRBJ1-3; D is ambiguous. The CDR3 sequence is 14 residues long. V was clipped by 6 bases and J by 0 bases, with 9 bases between them. In germline, CDR1 is LNHDA, CDR2 SQIVND (reference sequence). The CDR3, as DNA: TGTGCCAGTAGCTCAGGAGCCTCTGGAAACACCATATATTTT. Amino acid sequence: CASSSGASGNTIYF.

The table lists this clone with a count of one. This sequence joins TRBV4-2 and TRBJ2-7; unclear D gene. Germline CDR1 reads LGHNA; CDR2 reads YNFKEQ. The CDR3 length is 13 residues. Between the trimmed V and J ends, which lost 5 bases and 2 bases, there was a span of 10 bases. CDR3 nucleotides: TGTGCCAGCAGCTTCCAGAATACCTACGAGCAGTACTTC. Protein: CASSFQNTYEQYF.

The V call is TRBV6-6, the J call TRBJ1-4; the match to TRBD1 covers 9 bases. Germline V gives CDR1 MNHNY, CDR2 SVGAGI (reference sequence). The CDR3 has 13 residues. The V gene end was trimmed by 8 bases and the J gene end by 5 bases; junction bases not matched to a gene: 3. In DNA form, the CDR3 reads TGTGCCAGCGCCGACAGGGGGAATGAAAAACTGTTTTTT. Encoded protein: CASADRGNEKLFF.

The V and J genes are TRBV4-2 and TRBJ2-5, with unresolved D. Germline CDR1 LGHNA, CDR2 YNFKEQ. V dropped 1 base and J dropped 3 bases, with 15 bases sitting between them. The CDR3 extends over 16 amino acids. The CDR3 DNA sequence: TGTGCCAGCAGCCAAGGGTCCAGCGCCCCGGAAGAGACCCAGTACTTC. The encoded protein is CASSQGSSAPEETQYF.

This chain connects TRBV6-5 to TRBJ2-1; D is possibly TRBD1 or TRBD2 (5 bases each). Trimming left V 0 bases short and J 13 bases short, with 22 bases between. Germline V gene lookup returns CDR1 MNHEY and CDR2 SVGAGI. CDR3 length equals 16 residues. The CDR3: CASSYSHAYARGLQFF. The CDR3 DNA reads TGTGCCAGCAGTTACTCGCATGCTTATGCCCGGGGCTTACAGTTCTTC.